The clone carrying this T cell receptor beta chain has just a few counts. Its specificity is not known. This entry comes from a study of blood T cells in healthy people across ages. Findings of the study overall: Possibly, changes in expanded clonotypes were confounded because donor CMV status was unknown. TCR beta diversity correlated strongly with naive T cell percentage. Unsorted PBMC material precluded a definitive naive versus antigen-experienced comparison.

Together with a sample-barcoded 5' primer, a J-beta primer mix was included in a second PCR lasting roughly 6 to 12 cycles. Sequencing of every sample gave 2.5 million or more CDR3-containing paired-end reads. Each CDR3 protein gets one entry after TCRdb re-called the 5' RACE reads with MiXCR. The repertoire consists of some 1.1 million distinct CDR3 sequences, with roughly two fifths occurring once and the leading ten covering around 13%. The CDR3 consists of 18 residues. This chain joins TRBV21-1 and TRBJ2-1; TRBD1 is the table's D call, not checked against the DNA. TRBV21-1 is annotated as a pseudogene. Source material: blood. The origin of this receptor is a man aged 18 to 29 in good health. CDR3 coding DNA: TGTGCCAGCAGCGGGCCTGACGGGGGGCCGAGCTCCTACAATGAGCAGTTCTTC. Its protein product is CASSGPDGGPSSYNEQFF.